Within the sample, the clone carrying this T cell receptor (beta chain) is medium-sized (0.01 to 0.1%). What it binds is unknown. The library came from three nested PCR rounds adapted from ARM-PCR protocols. TCRdb re-called the multiplex PCR reads through MiXCR, storing one row per CDR3 protein. The sample consists of 71,000 or so distinct CDR3 sequences, roughly 80% of them appearing once. The sample is drawn from a study of tumor and adjacent non-tumor tissue in lung cancer. In the study overall: Histology: about twelve adenocarcinoma, a couple of squamous cell carcinoma, 1 small cell lung cancer. Study-wide findings and caveats: Tumor repertoires had a smaller top 100 clone share than normal lung. Compared with tumor, normal lung showed significantly lower TCR diversity.

No cell sorting was done before RNA was extracted from the tissue. Chemotherapy-naive patients with new lung cancer underwent thoracic surgery in China, August–November 2014. CDR3 length equals 13 residues. V lost 3 bases, J lost 0 bases, and 9 bases lay in between. Germline assignment: CDR1 DFQATT and CDR2 SNEGSKA (reference sequence). Sequencing used lung tumor tissue. The chain employs TRBV20-1 and TRBJ2-7; a weak D match, TRBD2 (6 bases). The receptor was isolated from a woman between 45 and 60 years old with non-small cell lung cancer. The CDR3 DNA reads TGCAGTGCTAGCCCGCGGGGCTCCTACGAGCAGTACTTC. Protein: CSASPRGSYEQYF.